These 5 T cell receptor beta chains originate from one sample sequenced in a study of early T cells in non-severe SARS-CoV-2 infection (TCRdb year 2021). The library was prepared using 5' RACE. The listed sequencing device is NextSeq 500. TCRdb ran its own pipeline on the public reads, namely fastp trimming at Q25 and MiXCR clone calling, and kept in-frame beta chains. Rows are combined by CDR3 protein, so each entry shows the most common genes and DNA. The sample table holds about 72,000 distinct CDR3 sequences, of which 10% were seen once. The ten largest make up 6% to 8% of the sample. The specimen comprised whole blood, sampled at baseline. The receptor set was obtained from an adult who was a healthcare worker with PCR-confirmed SARS-CoV-2 infection or an uninfected control (not recorded which).

This clonotype appeared a few times. The chain links TRBV3-1 to TRBJ1-2; 9 bases match TRBD1. The CDR3 totals 17 residues. Germline values: CDR1 LGHDT, CDR2 YNNKEL (reference sequence). V dropped 2 bases and J dropped 4; count of bases not matched to a gene: 11. In DNA form, the CDR3 reads TGTGCCAGCAGCCAAACGAGAACAGGGGGCCAAGGCTATGGCTACACCTTC. Amino acids: CASSQTRTGGQGYGYTF.

The rearrangement uses TRBV5-4 and TRBJ2-2; no reliable D call. The CDR3 totals 15 residues. Germline lookup yields CDR1 SGHNT and CDR2 YYREEE (reference sequence). Trimming stripped 3 bases from V and 1 base from J, with 10 bases between. CDR3 nucleotide sequence: TGTGCCAGCAGCTCGGGTTTCCGGAACACCGGGGAGCTGTTTTTT. The encoded protein is CASSSGFRNTGELFF.

This clonotype was seen many times. The gene calls are TRBV7-9 and TRBJ2-7; D not resolved. The CDR3 extends over 14 amino acids. V lost 5 bases, J lost 6 bases, and 17 bases lay in between. The germline V gene has CDR1 SEHNR and CDR2 FQNEAQ (reference sequence). CDR3 nucleotides: TGTGCCAGCAGCGAAGCAATTAGTATCGGCGAGCAGTACTTC. Protein product: CASSEAISIGEQYF.

The CDR3 sequence: CASSLPSELYEQYF. Written as DNA, the CDR3 is TGTGCCAGCAGCCTACCGTCAGAGCTCTACGAGCAGTACTTC. The chain couples TRBV11-2 to TRBJ2-7, with D unresolved. V was pared by 5 bases and J by 3 bases, with 14 bases between. The germline CDR1 and CDR2 sequences are SGHAT and FQNNGV. The CDR3 loop spans 14 amino acids.

The V and J genes are TRBV7-6 and TRBJ2-3; D uncertain. Per germline, CDR1 SGHVS and CDR2 FNYEAQ. This CDR3 contains 13 residues. The germline V and J ends were trimmed by 5 bases and 0 bases, with 6 bases remaining between them. CDR3 DNA: TGTGCCAGCAGCCCCGGGAGCACAGATACGCAGTATTTT. Translation: CASSPGSTDTQYF.